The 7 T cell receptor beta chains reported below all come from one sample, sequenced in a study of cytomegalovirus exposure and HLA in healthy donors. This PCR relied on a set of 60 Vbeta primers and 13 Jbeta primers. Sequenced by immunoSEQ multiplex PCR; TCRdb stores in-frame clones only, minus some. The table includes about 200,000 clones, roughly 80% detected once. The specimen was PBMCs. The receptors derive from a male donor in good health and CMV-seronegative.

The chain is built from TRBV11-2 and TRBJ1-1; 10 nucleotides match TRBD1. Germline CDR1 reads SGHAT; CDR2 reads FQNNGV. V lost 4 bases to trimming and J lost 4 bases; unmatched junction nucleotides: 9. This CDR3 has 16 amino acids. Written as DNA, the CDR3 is TGTGCCAGCAGCTCAAGACAGGGGGCTTCGGGCACTGAAGCTTTCTTT. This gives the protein CASSSRQGASGTEAFF.

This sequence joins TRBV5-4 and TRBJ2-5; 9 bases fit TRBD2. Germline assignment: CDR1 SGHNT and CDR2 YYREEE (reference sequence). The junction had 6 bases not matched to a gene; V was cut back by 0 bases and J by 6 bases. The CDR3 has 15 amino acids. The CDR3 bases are TGTGCCAGCAGCTTGGTAGCGGGAGACCCGAAGACCCAGTACTTC. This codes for CASSLVAGDPKTQYF.

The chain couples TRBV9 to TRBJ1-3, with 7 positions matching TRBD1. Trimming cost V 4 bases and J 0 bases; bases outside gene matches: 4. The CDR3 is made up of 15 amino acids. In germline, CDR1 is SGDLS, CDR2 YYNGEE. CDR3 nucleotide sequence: TGTGCCAGCAGCACCCGGACAGGCTCTGGAAACACCATATATTTT. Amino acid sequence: CASSTRTGSGNTIYF.

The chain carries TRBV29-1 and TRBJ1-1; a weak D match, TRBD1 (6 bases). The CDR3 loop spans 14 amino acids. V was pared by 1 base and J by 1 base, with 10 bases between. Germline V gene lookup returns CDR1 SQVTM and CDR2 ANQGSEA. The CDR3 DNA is TGCAGCGTTGAAGCAGGGGAGGGGAACACTGAAGCTTTCTTT. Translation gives CSVEAGEGNTEAFF.

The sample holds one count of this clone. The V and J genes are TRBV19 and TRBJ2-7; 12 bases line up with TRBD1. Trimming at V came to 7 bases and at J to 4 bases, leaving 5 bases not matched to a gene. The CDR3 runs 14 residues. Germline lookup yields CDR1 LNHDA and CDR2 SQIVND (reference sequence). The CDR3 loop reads CASTVGQGAYEQYF. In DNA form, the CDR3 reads TGTGCCAGTACTGTGGGACAGGGGGCTTACGAGCAGTACTTC.

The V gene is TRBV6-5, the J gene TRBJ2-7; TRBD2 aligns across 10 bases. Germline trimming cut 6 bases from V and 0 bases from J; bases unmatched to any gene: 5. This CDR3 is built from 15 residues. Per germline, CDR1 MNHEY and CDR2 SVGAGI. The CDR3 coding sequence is TGTGCCAGCAGGCGAGCGGGAGGGGGCTCCTACGAGCAGTACTTC. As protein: CASRRAGGGSYEQYF.

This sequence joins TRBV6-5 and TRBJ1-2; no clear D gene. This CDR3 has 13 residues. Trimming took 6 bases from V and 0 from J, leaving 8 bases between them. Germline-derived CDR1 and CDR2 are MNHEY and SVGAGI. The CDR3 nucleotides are TGTGCCAGCAGGCGGGGTACTAACTATGGCTACACCTTC. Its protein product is CASRRGTNYGYTF.